Shown below are 11 T cell receptor beta chains from a single sample sequenced in a study of blood T cells in healthy people across ages (dated by TCRdb to between 2014 and 2017). The library was generated by 5' RACE. Instrument used: Illumina HiSeq 2500. A second PCR of about 6 to 11 cycles was performed with a sample-barcoded 5' primer and a J-beta primer mix. The public reads were reanalyzed by TCRdb: fastp trimming at Q25, MiXCR alignment, in-frame beta chains only. For every CDR3 protein sequence, its rows merge into one entry that carries the most common genes and DNA. The sample records hundreds of thousands of distinct CDR3 sequences, 56% of which are singletons. The ten largest clones take up around a quarter of the sample. Material for sequencing was blood. These receptors came from a man aged 35 to 55 in good health.

This clonotype was observed once. This chain connects TRBV18 to TRBJ1-2; D might be TRBD1 (6 bases). Per the germline V gene, CDR1 is KGHSH and CDR2 is LQKENI. CDR3 size: 13 residues. Trimming cost V 0 bases and J 7 bases, with 9 bases left between them. The DNA for the CDR3 is TGTGCCAGCTCACCACCGGGACAAGGTGGCTACACCTTC. It yields the protein CASSPPGQGGYTF.

With regard to this clonotype: Sequence at one end of the junction differs from germline and may be a read error. The J gene is TRBJ1-6, the V gene TRBV12-3 or TRBV12-4, with TRBD1 identical over 10 bases. This CDR3 is 17 amino acids long. The CDR3 coding sequence is TGTGCCAGCAGTTTTGACAGGGGGCGCTCAGGGAATTCACCCCCCCACTTT. This translates into CASSFDRGRSGNSPPHF.

This chain connects TRBV27 to TRBJ1-2; 10 bases match TRBD1. The junction had 9 bases not matched to a gene; V was cut back by 5 bases and J by 6 bases. This CDR3 is built from 15 residues. CDR1 is MNHEY and CDR2 is SMNVEV in the germline V gene (reference sequence). The CDR3 is CASSLGTGDVNGYTF. CDR3 bases: TGTGCCAGCAGTCTCGGGACAGGGGATGTCAATGGCTACACCTTC.

The V call is TRBV6-1, the J call TRBJ2-3; the D call may be TRBD1 or TRBD2 (5 bases each). Germline V gene data show CDR1 as MNHNS and CDR2 as SASEGT. CDR3 length: 11 amino acids. V was cut by 6 bases and J by 6 bases, with 7 bases left in between. CDR3 sequence: CASRGDDTQYF. The CDR3, as DNA: TGTGCCAGCAGGGGGGATGATACGCAGTATTTT.

In DNA, the CDR3 is TGCAGTGCGAGGCGACAGGGAGAGAACTATGGCTACACCTTC. Translation: CSARRQGENYGYTF. The V and J genes are TRBV20-1 and TRBJ1-2; 7 positions agree with TRBD1. In germline, CDR1 is DFQATT, CDR2 SNEGSKA (reference sequence). J was trimmed by 2 bases and V by 6 bases; bases with no gene match: 9. The CDR3 is 14 residues long.

In DNA, the CDR3 is TGTGCCAGCGGGGGTAAGGACTATGGCTACACCTTC. This translates into CASGGKDYGYTF. The chain is built from TRBV9 and TRBJ1-2; D possibly corresponds to TRBD1 (5 bases). Germline V gene sequence: CDR1 SGDLS, CDR2 YYNGEE. CDR3 size: 12 residues. V was trimmed by 7 bases and J by 3 bases, leaving 10 bases between them.

The chain joins TRBV5-1 to TRBJ2-3; D uncertain. The CDR3 runs 16 residues. Trimming removed 0 bases at V and 2 bases at J, with 13 bases between. Germline V gene data show CDR1 as SGHRS and CDR2 as YFSETQ. The CDR3 DNA follows: TGCGCCAGCAGCTTGGAAGGCACTACCTCCACAGATACGCAGTATTTT. This codes for CASSLEGTTSTDTQYF.

The J gene is TRBJ2-2, the V gene TRBV7-9; 8 bases agree with TRBD2. The CDR3 consists of 16 residues. Germline loops: CDR1 SEHNR, CDR2 FQNEAQ (reference sequence). Trimming took 5 bases from V and 6 from J; bases not matched to a gene: 11. In DNA, the CDR3 is TGTGCCAGCAGCCCCGGGAGGGAATCTCGTCCCGGGGAGCTGTTTTTT. Translating gives CASSPGRESRPGELFF.

This clonotype appeared a single time. J is TRBJ2-3 and V is TRBV7-8; 10 nucleotides match TRBD1. CDR1 and CDR2 from the germline V gene are SGHVS and FQNEAQ. The CDR3 loop spans 15 amino acids. The trim removed 3 bases at V and 6 bases at J, leaving 6 bases unmatched. CDR3 residues: CASSLVRQGADTQYF. The CDR3 region has the DNA TGTGCCAGCAGCTTGGTACGACAGGGGGCGGATACGCAGTATTTT.

V is TRBV25-1 and J is TRBJ2-7, with D hard to call. The CDR3 loop spans 12 amino acids. Deletions cut 2 bases from V and 4 bases from J, with 6 bases between. Germline CDR1 is MGHDK and CDR2 is SYGVNS. The CDR3 here is CASSERAYEQYF. The CDR3 nucleotides are TGTGCCAGCAGTGAAAGGGCTTACGAGCAGTACTTC.

The V call is TRBV7-2, the J call TRBJ2-1; D is unresolved. This CDR3 has 15 residues. Trimming took 5 bases from V and 2 from J, leaving 13 bases between them. Per the germline V gene, CDR1 is SGHTA and CDR2 is FQGNSA. The CDR3 DNA is TGTGCCAGCAGCCGGGCGCCAGGAACCTACAATGAGCAGTTCTTC. It encodes CASSRAPGTYNEQFF.